This entry concerns a single T cell receptor (beta chain). Its antigen remains unidentified. The sample comes from a study of cytomegalovirus exposure and HLA in healthy donors. About the study: Per a later analysis, the roughly 670 first-cohort and over 90 validation repertoires shared one platform. Study findings and constraints: The study listed under 200 cytomegalovirus-associated TCR beta chains. Many donors carried some public TCRs, although rarity characterized most TCR sequences.

Assay: immunoSEQ multiplex PCR; the TCRdb copy retains only in-frame clones and omits some. This table holds some 180,000 clones, about 81% found once. Trimming cost V 4 bases and J 1 base; bases outside gene matches: 2. CDR3 size: 14 residues. The V gene's germline CDR1 is SGHTA and CDR2 FQGNSA. This sequence joins TRBV7-2 and TRBJ1-1; 8 positions agree with TRBD1. This TCR came from a woman aged 30 to 39 in good health and CMV-seronegative. The sample consisted of PBMCs. CDR3 DNA sequence: TGTGCCAGCAGCTCAGGGGGCCGGAACACTGAAGCTTTCTTT. Protein: CASSSGGRNTEAFF.